These 5 T cell receptor beta chains share one sample of origin, sequenced in a study of beta chain features in type 1 diabetes. The entirety of the isolated RNA underwent reverse transcription, so expressed TCRB transcripts were sequenced. TCRdb's copy holds only in-frame clones and misses some; the assay was immunoSEQ multiplex PCR. The data show 350,000 to 450,000 clones, about 15% seen once. The sequenced sample consisted of naive CD4+ T cells from blood. All receptors come from a man younger than 40 in good health.

This clone has more than one count but fewer than ten. This rearrangement joins TRBV29-1 to TRBJ2-5; 8 bases are shared with TRBD2. CDR1 and CDR2 from the germline V gene are SQVTM and ANQGSEA. The CDR3 extends over 13 amino acids. J was trimmed by 3 bases and V by 7 bases; bases with no gene match: 7. The CDR3 loop reads CSATSGGKETQYF. CDR3 nucleotides: TGCAGCGCCACCAGCGGGGGCAAAGAGACCCAGTACTTC.

The chain is built from TRBV7-2 and TRBJ1-2, with a tentative D call TRBD1 (5 bases). CDR3 length: 13 residues. Germline V gene sequence: CDR1 SGHTA, CDR2 FQGNSA. Trimming took off 6 bases at V and 0 bases at J, with 8 bases between the two ends. CDR3 sequence reads: CASRGRSNYGYTF. In DNA, the CDR3 is TGTGCCAGCAGGGGACGATCTAACTATGGCTACACCTTC.

This clone occurred a few times. V is TRBV7-3 and J is TRBJ2-1; tentatively, D is TRBD1 (6 bases). V shed 5 bases and J shed 4 bases, with 9 bases lying between them. The CDR3 extends over 13 amino acids. The germline V gene has CDR1 SGHTA and CDR2 FQGTGA. CDR3 amino acids: CASSPGQYNEQFF. The CDR3 nucleotides read TGTGCCAGCAGCCCCGGACAGTACAATGAGCAGTTCTTC.

V usage is TRBV9 and J usage is TRBJ2-1; 9 nucleotides line up with TRBD2. With V trimmed by 1 base and J by 4 bases, 3 bases remained unmatched. There are 15 residues in the CDR3. Per the germline V gene, CDR1 is SGDLS and CDR2 is YYNGEE. CDR3 sequence (DNA): TGTGCCAGCAGCGTAACTAGCGGGCTTTACAATGAGCAGTTCTTC. Translated: CASSVTSGLYNEQFF.

This clone turned up a few times. The chain links TRBV7-6 to TRBJ1-4; TRBD1 matches at 7 bases. Trimming at V came to 5 bases and at J to 1 base, leaving 4 bases not matched to a gene. CDR3 length equals 15 residues. Germline lookup yields CDR1 SGHVS and CDR2 FNYEAQ. CDR3 nucleotide sequence: TGTGCCAGCAGCGACGCAGGGGGAACTAATGAAAAACTGTTTTTT. This encodes CASSDAGGTNEKLFF.